The 25 T cell receptor beta chains below were found in one sample sequenced in a study of T cells in Graves' hyperthyroidism and ophthalmopathy. What was amplified from RNA transcripts were TCR beta CDR3 regions. TCR CDR3 regions were first amplified by RT-PCR with HTBI primers. In TCRdb, the multiplex PCR reads were re-called with MiXCR into one record per CDR3 protein. The table records about half a million distinct CDR3 sequences, around 20% of them present only once. The material sequenced was blood. The receptors originated from a man between 18 and 29 years old with Graves' hyperthyroidism.

This chain links TRBV6-1 with TRBJ2-5, with D perhaps matching TRBD1 (6 bases). V was clipped by 8 bases and J by 5 bases, with 12 bases between them. The CDR3 runs to 12 residues. Germline V lookup: CDR1 MNHNS, CDR2 SASEGT. The CDR3 is CASDRYAETQYF. The CDR3 DNA reads TGTGCCAGCGACAGGTACGCGGAGACCCAGTACTTC.

This clonotype was observed at least ten times. The genes are TRBV27 and TRBJ1-2; weak D call: TRBD1 (6 bases). The germline gives CDR1 MNHEY, CDR2 SMNVEV (reference sequence). V lost 5 bases and J lost 2, with 18 bases in between. The CDR3 runs to 16 residues. The CDR3 spells CASSPRVGQPNYGYTF. The CDR3, as DNA: TGTGCCAGCAGTCCACGTGTAGGACAGCCAAACTATGGCTACACCTTC.

In its sample, this clonotype was seen a few times. The chain carries TRBV24-1 and TRBJ2-2, with a weak D call TRBD1 (5 bases). V was clipped by 2 bases and J by 4 bases, with 7 bases between them. Germline-derived CDR1 and CDR2 are KGHDR and SFDVKD. The CDR3 runs 14 residues. CDR3 in amino acids: CATSDWTTTGELFF. In DNA form, the CDR3 reads TGTGCCACCAGTGATTGGACAACCACCGGGGAGCTGTTTTTT.

The rearrangement joins TRBV4-2 to TRBJ2-2, with no clear D. Looked up from germline, CDR1 is LGHNA and CDR2 is YNFKEQ. V was pared by 1 base and J by 1 base, with 10 bases between. The CDR3 is 16 residues long. CDR3 nucleotide sequence: TGTGCCAGCAGCCAAGTGGAGACTCTGAACACCGGGGAGCTGTTTTTT. Translated: CASSQVETLNTGELFF.

This clonotype showed up just a few times. The chain employs TRBV7-3 and TRBJ2-2; 7 positions agree with TRBD2. V shed 3 bases, J shed 1 base, and the junction held 2 bases outside the gene matches. From germline, CDR1 is SGHTA and CDR2 FQGTGA. The CDR3 loop spans 15 amino acids. The CDR3 DNA reads as TGTGCCAGCAGCTTGGGACTACAGAACACCGGGGAGCTGTTTTTT. Protein sequence: CASSLGLQNTGELFF. Full variable domain (rest looked up from reference TRBV7-3 and TRBJ2-2): GAGVSQTPSNKVTEKGKYVELRCDPISGHTALYWYRQSLGQGPEFLIYFQGTGAADDSGLPNDRFFAVRPEGSVSTLKIQRTERGDSAVYLCASSLGLQNTGELFFGEGSRLTVL.

This clonotype was counted many times. The genes are TRBV12-3 or TRBV12-4 and TRBJ1-6; D not resolved. The CDR3 length is 13 residues. Trimming shortened V by 1 base and J by 10 bases, and 8 bases separated the two germline ends. The CDR3 DNA reads TGTGCCAGCAGTTTAGGCGGTCGCTCACCCCTCCACTTT. This encodes CASSLGGRSPLHF.

This sequence joins TRBV9 and TRBJ1-1; TRBD1 is a possible D gene (5 bases). Germline-derived CDR1 and CDR2 are SGDLS and YYNGEE. CDR3 length: 13 amino acids. Trimming pared 0 bases from V and 3 bases from J, leaving 6 bases between. CDR3 DNA: TGTGCCAGCAGCGTAGCACAGGACACTGAAGCTTTCTTT. Its translation: CASSVAQDTEAFF.

This chain joins TRBV27 and TRBJ2-2; TRBD2 aligns across 7 bases. Germline CDR1 MNHEY, CDR2 SMNVEV (reference sequence). With 4 bases clipped from V and 1 base from J, the junction kept 12 bases outside the gene matches. CDR3 size: 18 residues. The CDR3 loop is CASSSVEFGGVNTGELFF. DNA for the CDR3: TGTGCCAGCAGTTCAGTTGAGTTTGGGGGGGTGAACACCGGGGAGCTGTTTTTT.

This clonotype was seen repeatedly, ten times or more. The rearrangement uses TRBV30 and TRBJ1-5; D ambiguous. The CDR3 has 13 amino acids. V was pared by 3 bases and J by 5 bases, with 11 bases between. Germline V gene data show CDR1 as GTSNPN and CDR2 as SVGIG (reference sequence). The CDR3 DNA reads TGTGCCTGGAGCAAGGAAGCCCATCAGCCCCAGCATTTT. Protein sequence: CAWSKEAHQPQHF.

This chain connects TRBV7-2 to TRBJ1-6, with 7 bases matching TRBD1. CDR3 length: 19 residues. Germline V gives CDR1 SGHTA, CDR2 FQGNSA. Trimming cost V 3 bases and J 0 bases; bases outside gene matches: 11. The DNA for the CDR3 is TGTGCCAGCAGCTTGAGGGCTCCGGGACAGAGCTCCTATAATTCACCCCTCCACTTT. This codes for CASSLRAPGQSSYNSPLHF.

At least ten counts were recorded for this clonotype. This sequence joins TRBV7-8 and TRBJ2-4; D perhaps matches TRBD2 (6 bases). Trimming stripped 0 bases from V and 2 bases from J, with 11 bases between. The CDR3 runs to 16 residues. Germline values: CDR1 SGHVS, CDR2 FQNEAQ. In DNA, the CDR3 is TGTGCCAGCAGCTTAGCCGTCGGAGGGCCCAAAAACATTCAGTACTTC. It codes for CASSLAVGGPKNIQYF.

The chain employs TRBV28 and TRBJ1-2; D remains unclear. Trimming removed 3 bases from V and 3 bases from J, with 8 bases in between. There are 13 residues in the CDR3. From germline, CDR1 is MDHEN and CDR2 SYDVKM. The CDR3 is CASSLPDYYGYTF. For the CDR3, the DNA is TGTGCCAGCAGTTTGCCTGACTACTATGGCTACACCTTC.

This clonotype came up a few times. V and J are TRBV27 and TRBJ2-4; 7 bases fit TRBD2. This CDR3 is built from 14 residues. V was pared by 5 bases and J by 1 base, with 2 bases of the junction left unmatched. The germline CDR1 and CDR2 sequences are MNHEY and SMNVEV (reference sequence). The CDR3 region is CASSPSGAKNIQYF. The CDR3 DNA sequence: TGTGCCAGCAGTCCTAGCGGTGCCAAAAACATTCAGTACTTC.

Ten or more counts support this clonotype. The genes are TRBV29-1 and TRBJ1-2, with D possibly matching TRBD1 (5 bases). The V gene's germline CDR1 is SQVTM and CDR2 ANQGSEA. CDR3 size: 15 residues. Trimming left V 4 bases short and J 0 bases short, with 15 bases between. This chain's CDR3 is CSVVGGAGTNYGYTF. DNA of the CDR3: TGCAGCGTTGTTGGAGGGGCAGGGACTAACTATGGCTACACCTTC.

This rearrangement joins TRBV6-2 or TRBV6-3 to TRBJ2-7; D remains ambiguous. The CDR3 sequence is 12 residues long. V was clipped by 6 bases and J by 8 bases, with 14 bases between them. Germline-derived CDR1 and CDR2 are MNHEY and SVGEGT. This CDR3 is CASSRLGVQQYF. The CDR3 DNA follows: TGTGCCAGCAGCCGCCTAGGTGTTCAGCAGTACTTC.

About this clonotype itself: Compared with germline, one end of the junction differs, possibly owing to a read error. The chain joins TRBV5-1 to TRBJ2-7; tentative D call: TRBD2 (6 bases). Germline loops: CDR1 SGHRS, CDR2 YFSETQ. This CDR3 is 13 amino acids long. CDR3 in amino acids: CASSLAGGYELYF. DNA of the CDR3: TGCGCCAGCAGCTTGGCCGGGGGTTACGAGCTGTACTTC.

This sequence joins TRBV12-3 or TRBV12-4 and TRBJ2-7; possibly TRBD1 for D (5 bases). V was cut by 6 bases and J by 4 bases, with 16 bases left in between. The CDR3 has 14 residues. DNA for the CDR3: TGTGCCAGCAGCCACCTTGGACATACTTACGAGCAGTACTTC. As protein: CASSHLGHTYEQYF.

CDR3: CASSLSLGAPYEQYF. The DNA of the CDR3 is TGTGCCAGCAGTTTATCGTTAGGGGCGCCCTACGAGCAGTACTTC. The rearrangement uses TRBV27 and TRBJ2-7; tentative D call: TRBD1 (5 bases). The CDR3 totals 15 residues. Germline V lookup: CDR1 MNHEY, CDR2 SMNVEV (reference sequence). V was shortened by 0 bases and J by 2 bases, with 11 bases between the two germline ends.

This clonotype was counted ten times or more. This rearrangement joins TRBV2 to TRBJ2-2; 9 bases are a match to TRBD1. Per the germline V gene, CDR1 is SNHLY and CDR2 is FYNNEI. Germline trimming cut 6 bases from V and 0 bases from J; bases unmatched to any gene: 8. This CDR3 is 17 amino acids long. Here the CDR3 DNA reads TGTGCCAGCAGACCTAAAGGACAGGGGACGAACACCGGGGAGCTGTTTTTT. Translated: CASRPKGQGTNTGELFF.

The gene calls are TRBV6-2 or TRBV6-3 and TRBJ2-7; 11 bases agree with TRBD2. Germline V gene lookup returns CDR1 MNHEY and CDR2 SVGEGT. The CDR3 is 14 residues long. Trimming removed 5 bases from V and 2 bases from J; junction bases left unmatched: 2. DNA for the CDR3: TGTGCCAGCAGTGGGACTAGCGGAACCTACGAGCAGTACTTC. This gives the protein CASSGTSGTYEQYF.

The V gene is TRBV12-3 or TRBV12-4, the J gene TRBJ2-7; possibly TRBD1 for D (5 bases). This CDR3 spans 14 amino acids. Trimming removed 4 bases from V and 2 bases from J, with 12 bases in between. The CDR3 bases are TGTGCCAGCAGTTACCAGGGTGGGACCTACGAGCAGTACTTC. It translates to CASSYQGGTYEQYF.

The chain combines TRBV12-3 or TRBV12-4 with TRBJ1-2; 7 bases agree with TRBD1. CDR3 length equals 14 residues. After removal of 4 bases from V and 5 bases from J, the junction contained 7 bases not matched to a gene. CDR3 sequence reads: CASSSLDRPYGYTF. The CDR3, as DNA: TGTGCCAGCAGTTCCTTGGACAGGCCTTATGGCTACACCTTC.

The rearrangement joins TRBV5-1 to TRBJ1-5; 7 bases line up with TRBD1. The CDR3 has 17 residues. V dropped 0 bases and J dropped 3; count of bases not matched to a gene: 9. Germline V gene data show CDR1 as SGHRS and CDR2 as YFSETQ. The CDR3 here is CASSLEPTGRSNQPQHF. DNA of the CDR3: TGCGCCAGCAGCTTGGAGCCGACAGGGCGTTCCAATCAGCCCCAGCATTTT.

The table lists this clonotype with many counts. The gene calls are TRBV28 and TRBJ2-7; the D gene could be TRBD1 or TRBD2 (5 bases each). The V gene's germline CDR1 is MDHEN and CDR2 SYDVKM. The CDR3 is 13 amino acids. V shed 8 bases and J shed 5 bases, with 16 bases lying between them. CDR3 amino acids: CASGSRGTNEQYF. CDR3 nucleotide sequence: TGTGCCAGCGGAAGTAGAGGGACCAACGAGCAGTACTTC.

In this sample, this clonotype turned up many times. The chain links TRBV12-3 or TRBV12-4 to TRBJ1-5; no reliable D call. This CDR3 contains 12 residues. Between the trimmed V and J ends, which lost 6 bases and 5 bases, there was a span of 8 bases. The CDR3 DNA sequence: TGTGCCAGCAGCTACGGACATCAGCCCCAGCATTTT. The encoded protein is CASSYGHQPQHF.